This T cell receptor beta chain was identified in a study of CD8+CD57+ T cells in acquired aplastic anemia. Background on the study: DNA from sorted CD4+ and CD8+ cells averaged around 3 ug.

The study profiled TCR beta VDJ and CDR3 using genomic DNA as template. TCRdb re-called the reads through MiXCR, storing one row per CDR3 protein. Of 210,000 or so distinct CDR3 sequences listed, under 50% are singletons. This clonotype was observed once. The CDR3 extends over 13 amino acids. With 1 base clipped from V and 9 bases from J, the junction kept 1 base outside the gene matches. Germline lookup yields CDR1 SEHNR and CDR2 FQNEAQ (reference sequence). The patients chosen for sequencing had shown expansion of CD8+CD57+ cells (detected by flow cytometry). No therapy had been given to the patients at the time of blood sampling.

Sequencing was done on a sample of sorted CD4+, CD8+, or CD8+CD57+ T cells (not recorded which) from PBMCs. The source is a human donor with aplastic anemia. This chain links TRBV7-9 with TRBJ1-4, with 8 nucleotides matching TRBD1. The CDR3 spells CASSLGTGKKLFF. The CDR3 coding sequence is TGTGCCAGCAGCTTAGGGACAGGGAAAAAACTGTTTTTT.